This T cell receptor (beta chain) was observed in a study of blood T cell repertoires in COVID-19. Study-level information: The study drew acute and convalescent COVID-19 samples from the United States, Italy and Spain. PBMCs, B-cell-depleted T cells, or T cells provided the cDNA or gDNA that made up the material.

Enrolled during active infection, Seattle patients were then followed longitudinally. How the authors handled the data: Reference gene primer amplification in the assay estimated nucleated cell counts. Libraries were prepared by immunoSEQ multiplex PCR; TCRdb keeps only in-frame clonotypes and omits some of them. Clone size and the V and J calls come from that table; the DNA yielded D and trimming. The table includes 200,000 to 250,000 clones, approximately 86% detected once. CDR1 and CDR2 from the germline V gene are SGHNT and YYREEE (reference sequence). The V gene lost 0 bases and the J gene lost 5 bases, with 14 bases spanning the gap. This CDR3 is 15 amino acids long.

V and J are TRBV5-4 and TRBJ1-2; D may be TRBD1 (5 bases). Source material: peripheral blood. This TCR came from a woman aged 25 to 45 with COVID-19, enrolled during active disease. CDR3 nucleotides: TGTGCCAGCAGCTTGGAGACGGGGGGTAGTTATGGCTACACCTTC. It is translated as CASSLETGGSYGYTF.